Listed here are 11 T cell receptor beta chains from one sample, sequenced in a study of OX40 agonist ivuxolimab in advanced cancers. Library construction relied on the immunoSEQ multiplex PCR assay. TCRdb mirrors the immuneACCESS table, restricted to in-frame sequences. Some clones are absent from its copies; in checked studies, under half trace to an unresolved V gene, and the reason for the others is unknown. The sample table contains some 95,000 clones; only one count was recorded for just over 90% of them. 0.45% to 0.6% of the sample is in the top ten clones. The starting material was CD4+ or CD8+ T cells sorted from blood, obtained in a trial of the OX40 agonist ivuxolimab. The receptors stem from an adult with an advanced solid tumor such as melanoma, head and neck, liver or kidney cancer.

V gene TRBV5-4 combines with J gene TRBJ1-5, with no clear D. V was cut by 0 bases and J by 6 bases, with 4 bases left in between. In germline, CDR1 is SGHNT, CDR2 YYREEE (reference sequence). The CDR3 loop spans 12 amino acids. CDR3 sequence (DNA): TGTGCCAGCAGCTTGGCCGGTCAGCCCCAGCATTTT. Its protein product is CASSLAGQPQHF.

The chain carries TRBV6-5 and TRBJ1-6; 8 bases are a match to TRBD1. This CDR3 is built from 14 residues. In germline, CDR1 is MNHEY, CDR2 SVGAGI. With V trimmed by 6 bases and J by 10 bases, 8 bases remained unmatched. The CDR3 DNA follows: TGTGCCAGCAGACGGACAGGGCGGATATCACCCCTCCACTTT. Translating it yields CASRRTGRISPLHF.

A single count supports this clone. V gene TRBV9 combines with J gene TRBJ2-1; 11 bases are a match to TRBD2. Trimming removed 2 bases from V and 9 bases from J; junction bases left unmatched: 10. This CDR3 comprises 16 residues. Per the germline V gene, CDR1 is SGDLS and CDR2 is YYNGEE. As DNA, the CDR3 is TGTGCCAGCAGCGTTTTATCCTTAGCGGGAGGGCCTGAGCAGTTCTTC. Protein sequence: CASSVLSLAGGPEQFF.

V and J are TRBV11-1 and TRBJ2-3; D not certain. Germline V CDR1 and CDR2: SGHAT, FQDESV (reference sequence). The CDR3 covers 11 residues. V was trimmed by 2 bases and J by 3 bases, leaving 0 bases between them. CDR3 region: CASSLTDTQYF. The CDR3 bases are TGTGCCAGCAGCTTAACAGATACGCAGTATTTT.

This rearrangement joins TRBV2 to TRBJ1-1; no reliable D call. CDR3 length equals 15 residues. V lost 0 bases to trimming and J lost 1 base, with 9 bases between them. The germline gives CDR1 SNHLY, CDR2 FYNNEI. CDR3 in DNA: TGTGCCAGCAGTGAAGCGCGCAGAAAGAACACTGAAGCTTTCTTT. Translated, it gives CASSEARRKNTEAFF.

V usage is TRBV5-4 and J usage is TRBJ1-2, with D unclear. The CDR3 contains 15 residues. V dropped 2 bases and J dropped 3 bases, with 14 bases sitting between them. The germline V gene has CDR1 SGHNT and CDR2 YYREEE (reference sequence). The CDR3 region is CASSFGLDTHYGYTF. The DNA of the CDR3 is TGTGCCAGCAGCTTTGGACTTGATACCCACTATGGCTACACCTTC. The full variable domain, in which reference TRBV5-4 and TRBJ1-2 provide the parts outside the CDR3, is ETGVTQSPTHLIKTRGQQVTLRCSSQSGHNTVSWYQQALGQGPQFIFQYYREEENGRGNFPPRFSGLQFPNYSSELNVNALELDDSALYLCASSFGLDTHYGYTFGSGTRLTVV.

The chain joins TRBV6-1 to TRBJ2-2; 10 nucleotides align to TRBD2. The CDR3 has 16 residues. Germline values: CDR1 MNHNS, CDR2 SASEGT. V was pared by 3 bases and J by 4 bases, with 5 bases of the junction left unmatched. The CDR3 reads CASSDGSSGGTGELFF. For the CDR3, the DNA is TGTGCCAGCAGTGACGGGTCTAGCGGGGGCACCGGGGAGCTGTTTTTT.

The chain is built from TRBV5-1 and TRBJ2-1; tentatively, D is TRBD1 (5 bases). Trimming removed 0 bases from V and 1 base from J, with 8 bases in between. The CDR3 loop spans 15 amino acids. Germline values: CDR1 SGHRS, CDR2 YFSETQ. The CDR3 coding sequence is TGCGCCAGCAGCTTGGGGCCAGGGTCCTACAATGAGCAGTTCTTC. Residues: CASSLGPGSYNEQFF. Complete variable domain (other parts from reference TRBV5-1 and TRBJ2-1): KAGVTQTPRYLIKTRGQQVTLSCSPISGHRSVSWYQQTPGQGLQFLFEYFSETQRNKGNFPGRFSGRQFSNSRSEMNVSTLELGDSALYLCASSLGPGSYNEQFFGPGTRLTVL.

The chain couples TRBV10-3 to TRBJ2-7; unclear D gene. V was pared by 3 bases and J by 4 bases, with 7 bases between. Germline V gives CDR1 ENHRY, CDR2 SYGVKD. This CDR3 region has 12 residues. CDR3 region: CAISDQSYEQYF. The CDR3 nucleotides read TGTGCCATCAGTGATCAGAGTTACGAGCAGTACTTC.

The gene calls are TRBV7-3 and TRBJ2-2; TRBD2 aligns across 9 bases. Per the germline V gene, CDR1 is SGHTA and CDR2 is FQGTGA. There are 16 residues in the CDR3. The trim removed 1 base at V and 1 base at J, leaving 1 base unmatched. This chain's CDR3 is CASSLIAGVNTGELFF. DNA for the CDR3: TGTGCCAGCAGCTTAATAGCGGGGGTGAACACCGGGGAGCTGTTTTTT. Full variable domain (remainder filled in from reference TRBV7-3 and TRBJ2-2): GAGVSQTPSNKVTEKGKYVELRCDPISGHTALYWYRQSLGQGPEFLIYFQGTGAADDSGLPNDRFFAVRPEGSVSTLKIQRTERGDSAVYLCASSLIAGVNTGELFFGEGSRLTVL.

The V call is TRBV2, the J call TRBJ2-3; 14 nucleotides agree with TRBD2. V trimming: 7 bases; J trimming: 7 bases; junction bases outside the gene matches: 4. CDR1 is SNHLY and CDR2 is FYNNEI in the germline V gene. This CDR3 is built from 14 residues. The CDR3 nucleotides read TGTGCCAGCACCGGGACTAGCGGGAGAAATACGCAGTATTTT. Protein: CASTGTSGRNTQYF. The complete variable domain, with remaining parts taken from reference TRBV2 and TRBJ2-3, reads EPEVTQTPSHQVTQMGQEVILRCVPISNHLYFYWYRQILGQKVEFLVSFYNNEISEKSEIFDDQFSVERPDGSNFTLKIRSTKLEDSAMYFCASTGTSGRNTQYFGPGTRLTVL.